This TCR beta chain was identified in a study of T cells after yellow fever vaccination. Study conclusions and caveats: The secondary response was weaker but peaked faster, day 5 versus 15.

Via MiXCR, TCRdb re-called the 5' RACE reads, giving one row per CDR3 protein. This table has roughly 120,000 distinct CDR3 sequences, 8% to 9.5% appearing once. This CDR3 region has 16 residues. The ends were cut back, 4 bases at V and 9 bases at J, with 23 bases in the middle. Germline V gene data show CDR1 as SGHDT and CDR2 as YYEEEE. This clonotype was detected many times. Antigen specificity is unknown. The clonotype comes from a man aged 25 to 40 who received the YFV17D yellow fever vaccine. The chain joins TRBV5-6 to TRBJ2-1; D may be TRBD1 or TRBD2 (5 bases each). The sample in question was CD8+ T cells sorted from PBMCs, obtained 45 days after the yellow fever booster vaccination. CDR3 DNA sequence: TGTGCCAGCAGCCCCGACGTGGGGGTTCGCTCCCTTGAGCAGTTCTTC. It yields the protein CASSPDVGVRSLEQFF.